Following are 29 T cell receptor beta chains from one sample sequenced in a study of CXCR3-negative and CXCR3-positive naive CD8 T cells. Study-wide points: In CXCR3-positive naive cells, the TRB CDR3s were more hydrophobic than in CXCR3-negative naive cells.

Libraries of TRB cDNA were made by 5' RACE and carried UMIs. TCRdb reprocessed the 5' RACE reads and stores each CDR3 protein as one record, lacking DNA. The record lists around 95,000 distinct CDR3 sequences, of which the ten most abundant hold 1.1%. Their antigens are not known. Sequenced input: naive CXCR3+ CD8+ T cells from blood. Subset: CD45RO-CCR7+CD27+CD95- naive CD8+ T cells expressing CXCR3 (TNR3+). The receptor set was obtained from a human donor in good health. Some clones in this sample may be carry-over from other donors' samples.

The chain has TRBV7-2 and TRBJ2-7. Germline assignment: CDR1 SGHTA and CDR2 FQGNSA. The CDR3 is made up of 14 amino acids. This CDR3 reads CASSLASFGSEQYF.

The V gene is TRBV3-1, the J gene TRBJ2-5; there is no DNA to check the TCRdb D call of TRBD1. Germline CDR1 reads LGHDT; CDR2 reads YNNKEL (reference sequence). This CDR3 is built from 18 residues. The CDR3 sequence: CASSQNPGSRRAQETQYF.

This CDR3 is CASSIYGTNTEAFF. V gene TRBV19 combines with J gene TRBJ1-1; TCRdb designates TRBD1, a call that cannot be tested without DNA. The germline V gene encodes CDR1 LNHDA and CDR2 SQIVND (reference sequence). The CDR3 runs to 14 residues. The entire variable domain, with the rest obtained from reference TRBV19 and TRBJ1-1, is as follows: DGGITQSPKYLFRKEGQNVTLSCEQNLNHDAMYWYRQDPGQGLRLIYYSQIVNDFQKGDIAEGYSVSREKKESFPLTVTSAQKNPTAFYLCASSIYGTNTEAFFGQGTRLTVV.

V is TRBV5-1 and J is TRBJ2-6. CDR3 length: 15 amino acids. The V gene's germline CDR1 is SGHRS and CDR2 YFSETQ. The CDR3 here is CASSLAEAGANVLTF. The full variable domain, in which reference TRBV5-1 and TRBJ2-6 provide the parts outside the CDR3, is KAGVTQTPRYLIKTRGQQVTLSCSPISGHRSVSWYQQTPGQGLQFLFEYFSETQRNKGNFPGRFSGRQFSNSRSEMNVSTLELGDSALYLCASSLAEAGANVLTFGAGSRLTVL.

V usage is TRBV12-3 or TRBV12-4 and J usage is TRBJ2-7; the TCRdb D gene call, TRBD2, has no DNA to confirm it. The CDR3 loop spans 18 amino acids. The CDR3 region is CASSPSSSTSGVSYEQYF.

The chain joins TRBV20-1 to TRBJ1-5; TCRdb proposes TRBD1, but this gene call is untestable without DNA. Germline lookup yields CDR1 DFQATT and CDR2 SNEGSKA (reference sequence). The CDR3 totals 12 residues. This CDR3 reads CSARLGDQPQHF.

The rearrangement uses TRBV5-5 and TRBJ2-3; the D call of TRBD1 rests on TCRdb alone, since no DNA is present to check it. CDR3 length equals 14 residues. Germline V lookup: CDR1 SGHKS, CDR2 YYEKEE (reference sequence). The CDR3 loop is CASSLEPGTDTQYF.

The chain couples TRBV25-1 to TRBJ2-2. This CDR3 comprises 11 residues. The germline V gene encodes CDR1 MGHDK and CDR2 SYGVNS. The CDR3 reads CASRFTGELFF.

This chain uses TRBV7-9 with TRBJ2-4. Germline V gene sequence: CDR1 SEHNR, CDR2 FQNEAQ (reference sequence). The CDR3 runs 12 residues. The CDR3 sequence: CASSLVVGIQYF. Filled out from reference TRBV7-9 and TRBJ2-4, the complete variable domain reads DTGVSQNPRHKITKRGQNVTFRCDPISEHNRLYWYRQTLGQGPEFLTYFQNEAQLEKSRLLSDRFSAERPKGSFSTLEIQRTEQGDSAMYLCASSLVVGIQYFGAGTRLSVL.

The V call is TRBV28, the J call TRBJ1-4; with no DNA, the TCRdb D assignment of TRBD1 cannot be verified. This CDR3 is 14 amino acids long. CDR1 and CDR2 (germline): MDHEN, SYDVKM. The CDR3 sequence is CAGSSRQGGEKLFF.

The rearrangement uses TRBV28 and TRBJ2-7; no DNA is available, so the TRBD2 call from TCRdb remains unchecked. The CDR3 spans 13 residues. The germline V gene encodes CDR1 MDHEN and CDR2 SYDVKM. The CDR3 protein is CASRGETYYEQYF.

V is TRBV7-9 and J is TRBJ2-1; the TRBD2 assignment by TCRdb is unverifiable without DNA. The germline V gene encodes CDR1 SEHNR and CDR2 FQNEAQ (reference sequence). CDR3 length equals 15 residues. CDR3 amino acids: CASSSPEAGYNEQFF.

V usage is TRBV28 and J usage is TRBJ2-5; TCRdb names TRBD2, which stays unverified in the absence of DNA. Looked up from germline, CDR1 is MDHEN and CDR2 is SYDVKM. The CDR3 contains 13 residues. Here the CDR3 reads CASSSKTSQTQYF.

The chain carries TRBV5-6 and TRBJ1-1. Germline CDR1 reads SGHDT; CDR2 reads YYEEEE. This CDR3 contains 12 residues. CDR3 amino acids: CASSLVGTEAFF.

The chain joins TRBV7-9 to TRBJ2-5. The CDR3 covers 14 residues. Looked up from germline, CDR1 is SEHNR and CDR2 is FQNEAQ (reference sequence). CDR3 protein: CASSADETQETQYF.

The chain combines TRBV7-9 with TRBJ1-2; TCRdb's assignment of TRBD1 cannot be checked, as there is no DNA. The germline V gene encodes CDR1 SEHNR and CDR2 FQNEAQ (reference sequence). CDR3 length: 16 amino acids. Here the CDR3 reads CASSPIEGQGIYGYTF.

The CDR3 here is CASSPYVGGANEQFF. This chain uses TRBV4-3 with TRBJ2-1; TCRdb's D call of TRBD1 is untestable without DNA. The CDR3 runs to 15 residues. Germline V lookup: CDR1 LGHNA, CDR2 YSLEER.

This chain links TRBV12-3 or TRBV12-4 with TRBJ2-3; TCRdb names TRBD2, which stays unverified in the absence of DNA. The CDR3 covers 16 residues. CDR3 sequence reads: CASADHSGRDADTQYF.

The V call is TRBV9, the J call TRBJ1-2; with no DNA, the TCRdb D assignment of TRBD1 cannot be verified. Germline CDR1 SGDLS, CDR2 YYNGEE. The CDR3 runs 12 residues. CDR3 loop: CASSVEGYGYTF.

The J gene is TRBJ2-7, the V gene TRBV27; checking the TCRdb D call of TRBD1 is not possible without DNA. This CDR3 has 15 residues. Germline CDR1 is MNHEY and CDR2 is SMNVEV (reference sequence). The CDR3 loop is CASSWTGDPLYEQYF.

This chain links TRBV2 with TRBJ1-1. This CDR3 has 12 residues. Germline-derived CDR1 and CDR2 are SNHLY and FYNNEI. CDR3 protein: CASSDRQPEAFF.

The chain uses TRBV12-3 or TRBV12-4 and TRBJ1-1. This CDR3 comprises 14 residues. The CDR3 reads CASSLFGVNTEAFF.

The genes are TRBV6-6 and TRBJ2-2; there is no DNA to check the TCRdb D call of TRBD1. There are 13 residues in the CDR3. Germline CDR1 MNHNY, CDR2 SVGAGI (reference sequence). CDR3 in amino acids: CASSPSEGRELFF.

V usage is TRBV29-1 and J usage is TRBJ2-7; checking the TCRdb D call of TRBD1 is not possible without DNA. The CDR3 loop spans 16 amino acids. In germline, CDR1 is SQVTM, CDR2 ANQGSEA. The chain's CDR3 is CSVEGITGVPSYEQYF.

The rearrangement joins TRBV29-1 to TRBJ1-5; TCRdb selects TRBD1, and the lack of DNA leaves this call unchecked. The CDR3 length is 12 residues. Germline-derived CDR1 and CDR2 are SQVTM and ANQGSEA. CDR3 in amino acids: CSVDRGFQPQHF. The full variable domain, with the rest looked up from reference TRBV29-1 and TRBJ1-5, is SAVISQKPSRDICQRGTSLTIQCQVDSQVTMMFWYRQQPGQSLTLIATANQGSEATYESGFVIDKFPISRPNLTFSTLTVSNMSPEDSSIYLCSVDRGFQPQHFGDGTRLSIL.

The chain employs TRBV4-2 and TRBJ2-6. CDR1 is LGHNA, CDR2 YNFKEQ, per germline. The CDR3 consists of 16 residues. CDR3 residues: CASSQGAGTWANVLTF.

The V and J genes are TRBV10-3 and TRBJ1-1. Germline V gene sequence: CDR1 ENHRY, CDR2 SYGVKD. This CDR3 contains 13 residues. CDR3 residues: CAISETWKDEAFF.

The J gene is TRBJ2-7, the V gene TRBV29-1. Germline lookup yields CDR1 SQVTM and CDR2 ANQGSEA. There are 12 residues in the CDR3. The CDR3 region is CSVRQGSYEQYF.

The chain joins TRBV6-2 or TRBV6-3 to TRBJ2-5; TCRdb's D call of TRBD1 is untestable without DNA. This CDR3 is 15 amino acids long. CDR1 is MNHEY, CDR2 SVGEGT, per germline. CDR3 sequence reads: CASSYRDRVWETQYF.